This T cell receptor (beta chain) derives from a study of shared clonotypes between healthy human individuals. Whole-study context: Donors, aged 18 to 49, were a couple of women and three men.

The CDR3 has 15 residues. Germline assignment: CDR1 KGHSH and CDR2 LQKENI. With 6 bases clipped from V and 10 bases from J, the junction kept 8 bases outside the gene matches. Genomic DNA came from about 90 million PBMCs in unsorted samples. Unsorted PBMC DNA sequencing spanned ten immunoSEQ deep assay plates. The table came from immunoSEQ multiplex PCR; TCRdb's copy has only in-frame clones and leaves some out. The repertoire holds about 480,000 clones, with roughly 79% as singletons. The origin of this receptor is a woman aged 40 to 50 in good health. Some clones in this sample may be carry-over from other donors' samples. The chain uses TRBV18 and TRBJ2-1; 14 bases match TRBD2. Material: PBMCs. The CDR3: CASSHGLAGGAEQFF. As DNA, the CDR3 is TGTGCCAGCTCCCATGGACTAGCGGGAGGAGCCGAGCAGTTCTTC.